These 7 T cell receptor beta chains share one sample of origin, sequenced in a study of OX40 agonist ivuxolimab in advanced cancers. Repertoires were generated with immunoSEQ multiplex PCR, while TCRdb's copy carries only in-frame clones and drops some. Found here are 77,000 or so clones, more than 80% of them singletons; the top ten hold roughly 2.1%. Sequences were derived from CD4+ or CD8+ T cells sorted from blood, sampled in a trial of the OX40 agonist ivuxolimab. The receptors originated from an adult with an advanced solid tumor such as melanoma, head and neck, liver or kidney cancer.

This sequence joins TRBV5-4 and TRBJ2-5; a weak D match, TRBD2 (5 bases). Trimming removed 5 bases from V and 7 bases from J, with 12 bases in between. The CDR3 covers 12 residues. Per the germline V gene, CDR1 is SGHNT and CDR2 is YYREEE (reference sequence). As DNA, the CDR3 is TGTGCCAGCAGAGGGAACGCGGGGACCCAGTACTTC. Translated, it gives CASRGNAGTQYF.

A few counts support this clone. The V gene is TRBV23-1, the J gene TRBJ2-2, with D unresolved. TRBV23-1 is an ORF; its function is uncertain. This CDR3 comprises 17 residues. Trimming pared 1 base from V and 2 bases from J, leaving 14 bases between. The CDR3, as DNA: TGCGCCAGCAGTCAATACTCGGCCGCGTTAAACACCGGGGAGCTGTTTTTT. Its translation: CASSQYSAALNTGELFF.

This chain joins TRBV19 and TRBJ2-3, with TRBD2 identical over 9 bases. In germline, CDR1 is LNHDA, CDR2 SQIVND (reference sequence). Trimming cost V 8 bases and J 1 base; bases outside gene matches: 4. The CDR3 runs to 14 residues. This chain's CDR3 is CASSLAGGTDTQYF. CDR3 DNA: TGTGCCAGTTCTTTAGCGGGAGGCACAGATACGCAGTATTTT.

The V call is TRBV2, the J call TRBJ2-5, with 9 bases identical to TRBD2. This CDR3 contains 19 residues. V trimming: 0 bases; J trimming: 1 base; junction bases outside the gene matches: 12. Germline CDR1 reads SNHLY; CDR2 reads FYNNEI. CDR3 protein: CASSEAGLRRGGAQETQYF. The CDR3 coding sequence is TGTGCCAGCAGTGAAGCAGGTCTCCGACGCGGGGGGGCCCAAGAGACCCAGTACTTC.

The chain recombines TRBV19 with TRBJ1-3; 8 nucleotides align to TRBD1. V trimming: 3 bases; J trimming: 3 bases; junction bases outside the gene matches: 1. The CDR3 covers 14 residues. Germline CDR1 LNHDA, CDR2 SQIVND (reference sequence). CDR3 DNA: TGTGCCAGTAGTATTGACAGGGGTGGAAACACCATATATTTT. Its translation is CASSIDRGGNTIYF.

The chain has TRBV6-6 and TRBJ2-7; TRBD2 might be the D (7 bases). There are 15 residues in the CDR3. Trimming shortened V by 6 bases and J by 5 bases, and 20 bases separated the two germline ends. Germline V CDR1 and CDR2: MNHNY, SVGAGI (reference sequence). CDR3 bases: TGTGCCAGCAGGGGGGGGGACATCCAAGTCCACGAGCAGTACTTC. Translation: CASRGGDIQVHEQYF.

This clone showed up just a few times. V and J are TRBV13 and TRBJ2-3; possibly TRBD1 or TRBD2 for D (5 bases each). The CDR3 is 15 amino acids. V shed 3 bases and J shed 1 base, with 11 bases lying between them. Germline V gene data show CDR1 as PRHDT and CDR2 as FYEKMQ (reference sequence). CDR3 bases: TGTGCCAGCAGCTTTGAGAAGGGACGCACAGATACGCAGTATTTT. It encodes CASSFEKGRTDTQYF. Full variable domain (outside the CDR3, taken from reference TRBV13 and TRBJ2-3): AAGVIQSPRHLIKEKRETATLKCYPIPRHDTVYWYQQGPGQDPQFLISFYEKMQSDKGSIPDRFSAQQFSDYHSELNMSSLELGDSALYFCASSFEKGRTDTQYFGPGTRLTVL.